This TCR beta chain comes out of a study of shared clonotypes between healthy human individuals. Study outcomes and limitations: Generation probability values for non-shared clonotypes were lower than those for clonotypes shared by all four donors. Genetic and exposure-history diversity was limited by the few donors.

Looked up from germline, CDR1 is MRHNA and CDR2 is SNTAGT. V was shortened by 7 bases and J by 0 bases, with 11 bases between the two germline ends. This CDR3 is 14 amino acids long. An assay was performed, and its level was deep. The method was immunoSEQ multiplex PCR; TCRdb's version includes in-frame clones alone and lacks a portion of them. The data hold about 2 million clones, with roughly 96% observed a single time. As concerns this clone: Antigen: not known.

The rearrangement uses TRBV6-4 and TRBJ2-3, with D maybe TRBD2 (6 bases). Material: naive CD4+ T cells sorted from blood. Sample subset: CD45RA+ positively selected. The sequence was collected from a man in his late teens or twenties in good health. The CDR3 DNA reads TGTGCCAGCAATGGGACTTCTAGCACAGATACGCAGTATTTT. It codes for CASNGTSSTDTQYF.